These T cell receptor beta chains were read from a single sample in a study of blood T cell repertoires in COVID-19. The data were produced by immunoSEQ multiplex PCR, yet TCRdb's version contains in-frame clones alone and is incomplete. The sample has fewer than 650,000 clones, about 89% seen once. The sample consisted of peripheral blood. The receptors derive from a woman between 50 and 59 years old with COVID-19, enrolled during active disease. Each CDR3 is given with its conserved first and last residue. Each record gives: CDR3 protein, CDR3 DNA, V gene, J gene, CDR3 length, clone size, D gene. D genes are given only for firm matches. Expanded clones are given a class, and other clones once, few, many or no size at all.

CASSELGLAGTYEQYF	TGTGCCAGCAGTGAATTAGGACTAGCGGGGACCTACGAGCAGTACTTC	TRBV2	TRBJ2-7	16	-	TRBD2
CASSWLTRGGLNTEAFF	TGCGCCAGCAGCTGGTTGACCCGGGGGGGGCTGAACACTGAAGCTTTCTTT	TRBV5-1	TRBJ1-1	17	-	-
CASSTHGGREKLFF	TGTGCCAGCAGTACCCACGGGGGGAGGGAAAAACTGTTTTTT	TRBV27	TRBJ1-4	14	-	-
CASSQQGSQPQHF	TGTGCCAGCAGCCAACAGGGGAGCCAGCCCCAGCATTTT	TRBV3-1/TRBV3-2	TRBJ1-5	13	-	-
CASSLGLAGGLDTQYF	TGTGCCAGCAGCCTCGGACTAGCGGGGGGGCTGGATACGCAGTATTTT	TRBV7-2	TRBJ2-3	16	few	TRBD2
CASSLTGVEQYF	TGTGCCAGCAGCCTAACAGGGGTTGAGCAGTACTTC	TRBV6-5	TRBJ2-7	12	-	TRBD1
CASSVTSGGVYF	TGTGCCAGCAGTGTTACTAGCGGGGGTGTGTACTTC	TRBV28	TRBJ2-7	12	-	TRBD2
CASSPNGRVWYF	TGCGCCAGCAGCCCAAACGGGAGGGTTTGGTACTTC	TRBV4-1	TRBJ2-7	12	-	TRBD2
CASSGAAQQETQYF	TGTGCCAGCAGTGGAGCAGCTCAACAAGAGACCCAGTACTTC	TRBV2	TRBJ2-5	14	-	-
CAAGGMDFEAFF	TGTGCCGCGGGGGGAATGGACTTTGAAGCTTTCTTT	TRBV6-5	TRBJ1-1	12	-	-
CASSSGTDNSPLHF	TGTGCCAGCAGTTCCGGGACAGATAATTCACCCCTCCACTTT	TRBV6-2/TRBV6-3	TRBJ1-6	14	-	TRBD1
CASSLNRGLLYNEQFF	TGCGCCAGCAGCTTAAATCGAGGGCTGCTCTACAATGAGCAGTTCTTC	TRBV5-1	TRBJ2-1	16	-	-
CASDRGTGELFF	TGTGCCAGCGACAGGGGGACCGGGGAGCTGTTTTTT	TRBV3-1/TRBV3-2	TRBJ2-2	12	-	TRBD1
CASSPRDRAAFTGYTF	TGTGCCAGCAGCCCTCGCGACAGGGCGGCTTTTACCGGCTACACCTTC	TRBV9	TRBJ1-2	16	-	TRBD1
CASSFAGTGPSLYGYTF	TGCGCCAGCAGCTTTGCCGGGACAGGGCCCTCTTTATATGGCTACACCTTC	TRBV5-1	TRBJ1-2	17	-	TRBD1
CASSLWTSGATDTQYF	TGTGCCAGCAGTTTATGGACTAGCGGGGCCACAGATACGCAGTATTTT	TRBV27	TRBJ2-3	16	-	TRBD2
CAWRREYYEQYF	TGTGCCTGGAGGCGGGAGTACTACGAGCAGTACTTC	TRBV30	TRBJ2-7	12	-	TRBD2
CASSGHAGLREKLFF	TGTGCCAGCAGTGGGCACGCGGGCTTGAGAGAAAAACTGTTTTTT	TRBV27	TRBJ1-4	15	once	-
CASSQGLAPYNEQFF	TGCGCCAGCAGCCAAGGACTAGCTCCTTACAATGAGCAGTTCTTC	TRBV4-1	TRBJ2-1	15	-	TRBD2
CAWSVGREDEQFF	TGTGCCTGGAGTGTCGGTCGGGAGGATGAGCAGTTCTTC	TRBV30	TRBJ2-1	13	-	TRBD2
CAWSHSTGGEQYF	TGTGCCTGGAGTCACTCGACAGGAGGCGAGCAGTACTTC	TRBV30	TRBJ2-7	13	-	-
CSARGGEVGGF	TGCAGTGCTAGAGGTGGCGAGGTCGGTGGTTTT	TRBV20-1	TRBJ1-3	11	-	-
CASSKASNTGELFF	TGTGCCAGCAGTAAAGCCTCGAACACCGGGGAGCTGTTTTTT	TRBV9	TRBJ2-2	14	-	-
CASSLAFGGEAFF	TGTGCCAGCAGCTTAGCGTTCGGGGGAGAAGCTTTCTTT	TRBV7-9	TRBJ1-1	13	once	-
CASSLQHPRDGYTF	TGCGCCAGCAGCTTGCAGCACCCCCGGGATGGCTACACCTTC	TRBV5-1	TRBJ1-2	14	-	-